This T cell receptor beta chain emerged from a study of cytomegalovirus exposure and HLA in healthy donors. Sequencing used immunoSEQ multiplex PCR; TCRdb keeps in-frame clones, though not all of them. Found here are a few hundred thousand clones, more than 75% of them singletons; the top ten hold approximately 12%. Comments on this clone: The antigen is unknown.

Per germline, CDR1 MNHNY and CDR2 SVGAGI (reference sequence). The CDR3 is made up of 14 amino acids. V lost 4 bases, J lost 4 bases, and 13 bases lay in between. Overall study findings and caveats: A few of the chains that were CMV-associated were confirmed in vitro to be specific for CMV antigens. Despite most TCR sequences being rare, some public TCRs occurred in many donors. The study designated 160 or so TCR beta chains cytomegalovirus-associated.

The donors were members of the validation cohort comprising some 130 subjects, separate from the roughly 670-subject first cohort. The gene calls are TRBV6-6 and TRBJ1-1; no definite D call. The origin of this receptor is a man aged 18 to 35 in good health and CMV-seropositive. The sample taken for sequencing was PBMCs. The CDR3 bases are TGTGCCAGCAGTTTGGAAGTTGGGAGCACTGAAGCTTTCTTT. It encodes CASSLEVGSTEAFF.